The clone carrying this TCR beta chain was seen more than once but under ten times. Its antigen is still unknown. Conversion of TCR transcripts into cDNA relied on 5'RACE template switching, which added a universal primer site and UMIs. TCRdb ran MiXCR on the 5' RACE reads and lists one entry per CDR3 protein. The profile shows 150,000 or so distinct CDR3 sequences, over 7% of them singletons. This sample is drawn from a study of T cells after yellow fever vaccination. Study-level information: Fractions containing few cells were prepared with SMART-Seq v4 Ultra Low Input. Broader study findings: Clones from primary vaccination mostly reappeared after the booster (around 96% CD4, roughly 87% CD8).

The sequenced sample was CD8+ T cells sorted from PBMCs, obtained 45 days after the yellow fever booster vaccination. This receptor was obtained from a man between 18 and 29 years old who received the YFV17D yellow fever vaccine.

The CDR3 sequence is CASSHSRGEQETQYF. The CDR3 DNA is TGTGCCAGCAGCCATTCCCGGGGCGAACAAGAGACCCAGTACTTC. V is TRBV6-2 or TRBV6-3 and J is TRBJ2-5; D may be TRBD1 or TRBD2 (5 bases each). The CDR3 spans 15 residues. The germline V gene encodes CDR1 MNHEY and CDR2 SVGEGT. Trimming shortened V by 6 bases and J by 2 bases, and 16 bases separated the two germline ends.